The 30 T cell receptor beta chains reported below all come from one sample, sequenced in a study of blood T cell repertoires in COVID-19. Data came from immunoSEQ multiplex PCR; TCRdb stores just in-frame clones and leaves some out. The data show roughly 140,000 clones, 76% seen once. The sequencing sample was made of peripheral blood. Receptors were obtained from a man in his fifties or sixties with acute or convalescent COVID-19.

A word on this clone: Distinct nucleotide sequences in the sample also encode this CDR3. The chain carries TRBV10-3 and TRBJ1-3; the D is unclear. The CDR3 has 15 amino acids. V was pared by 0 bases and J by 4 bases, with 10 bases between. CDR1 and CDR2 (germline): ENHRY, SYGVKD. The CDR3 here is CAISESPGSGNTIYF. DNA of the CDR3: TGTGCCATCAGTGAGTCCCCTGGCTCGGGAAACACCATATATTTT.

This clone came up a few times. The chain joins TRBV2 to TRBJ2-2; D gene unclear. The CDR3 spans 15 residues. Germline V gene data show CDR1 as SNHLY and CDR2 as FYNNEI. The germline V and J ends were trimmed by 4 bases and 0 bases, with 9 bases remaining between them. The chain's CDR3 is CASSVTTPNTGELFF. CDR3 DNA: TGTGCCAGCAGTGTTACTACTCCGAACACCGGGGAGCTGTTTTTT.

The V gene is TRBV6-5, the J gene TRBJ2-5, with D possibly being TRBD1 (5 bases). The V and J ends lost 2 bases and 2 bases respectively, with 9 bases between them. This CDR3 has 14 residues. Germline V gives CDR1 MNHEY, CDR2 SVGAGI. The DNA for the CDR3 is TGTGCCAGCAGTTACGTTGCAGGGCAAGAGACCCAGTACTTC. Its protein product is CASSYVAGQETQYF.

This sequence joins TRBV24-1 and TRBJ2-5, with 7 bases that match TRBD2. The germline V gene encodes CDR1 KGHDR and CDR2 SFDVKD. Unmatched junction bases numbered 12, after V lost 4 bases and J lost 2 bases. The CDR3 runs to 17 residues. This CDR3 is CATSEPVGLAEQETQYF. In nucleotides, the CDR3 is TGTGCCACCAGTGAACCCGTTGGGCTAGCGGAACAAGAGACCCAGTACTTC.

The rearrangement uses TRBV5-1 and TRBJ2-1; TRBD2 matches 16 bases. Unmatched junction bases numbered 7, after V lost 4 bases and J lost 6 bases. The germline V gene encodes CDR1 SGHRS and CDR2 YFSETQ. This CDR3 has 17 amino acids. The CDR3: CASSQQGLAGGANEQFF. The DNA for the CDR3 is TGCGCCAGCAGCCAACAGGGACTAGCGGGAGGGGCCAATGAGCAGTTCTTC.

The CDR3 here is CASSRGQRGFGDTQYF. The DNA of the CDR3 is TGCGCCAGCAGCCGTGGACAGAGGGGTTTTGGGGATACGCAGTATTTT. The V and J genes are TRBV5-1 and TRBJ2-3; possible D gene TRBD1, 6 bases. Trimming took 4 bases from V and 6 from J, leaving 21 bases between them. Germline lookup yields CDR1 SGHRS and CDR2 YFSETQ. The CDR3 sequence is 16 residues long.

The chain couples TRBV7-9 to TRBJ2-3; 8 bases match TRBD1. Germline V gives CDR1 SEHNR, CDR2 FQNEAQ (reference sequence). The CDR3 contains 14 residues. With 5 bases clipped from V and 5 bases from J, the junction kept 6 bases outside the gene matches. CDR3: CASSDLTGGDTQYF. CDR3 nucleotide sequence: TGTGCCAGCAGCGATCTTACAGGGGGAGATACGCAGTATTTT. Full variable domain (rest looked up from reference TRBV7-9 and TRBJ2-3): DTGVSQNPRHKITKRGQNVTFRCDPISEHNRLYWYRQTLGQGPEFLTYFQNEAQLEKSRLLSDRFSAERPKGSFSTLEIQRTEQGDSAMYLCASSDLTGGDTQYFGPGTRLTVL.

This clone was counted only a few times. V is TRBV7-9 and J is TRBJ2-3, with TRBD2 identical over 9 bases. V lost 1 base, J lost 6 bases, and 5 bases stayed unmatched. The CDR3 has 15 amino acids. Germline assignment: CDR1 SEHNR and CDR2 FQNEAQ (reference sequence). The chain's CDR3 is CASSLVLSGSDTQYF. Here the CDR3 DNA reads TGTGCCAGCAGCTTAGTCCTTAGCGGGAGCGATACGCAGTATTTT. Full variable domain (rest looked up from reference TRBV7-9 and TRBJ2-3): DTGVSQNPRHKITKRGQNVTFRCDPISEHNRLYWYRQTLGQGPEFLTYFQNEAQLEKSRLLSDRFSAERPKGSFSTLEIQRTEQGDSAMYLCASSLVLSGSDTQYFGPGTRLTVL.

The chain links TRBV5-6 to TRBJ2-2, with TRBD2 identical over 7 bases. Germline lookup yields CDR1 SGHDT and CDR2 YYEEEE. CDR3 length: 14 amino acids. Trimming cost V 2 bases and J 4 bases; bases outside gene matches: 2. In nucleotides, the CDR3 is TGTGCCAGCAGCTTTGGCGGGAGCACCGGGGAGCTGTTTTTT. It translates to CASSFGGSTGELFF.

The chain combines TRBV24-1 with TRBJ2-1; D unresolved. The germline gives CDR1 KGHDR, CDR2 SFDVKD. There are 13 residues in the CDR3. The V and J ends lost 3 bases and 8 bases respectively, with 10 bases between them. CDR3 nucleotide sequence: TGTGCCACCAGTGATCCCACTTTGGATGAGCAGTTCTTC. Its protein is CATSDPTLDEQFF.

The CDR3 DNA reads TGTGCCAGCACCCCACCTGGAAGTGGGGCCTATGGCTACACCTTC. Translating it yields CASTPPGSGAYGYTF. J is TRBJ1-2 and V is TRBV9, with D tentatively TRBD1 (5 bases). The germline CDR1 and CDR2 sequences are SGDLS and YYNGEE. The germline V and J ends were trimmed by 6 bases and 4 bases, with 19 bases remaining between them. The CDR3 is made up of 15 amino acids.

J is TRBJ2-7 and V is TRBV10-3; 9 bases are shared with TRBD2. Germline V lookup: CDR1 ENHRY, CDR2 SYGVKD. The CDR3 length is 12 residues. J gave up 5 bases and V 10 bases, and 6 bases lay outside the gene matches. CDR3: CATVGTSHEQYF. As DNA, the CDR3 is TGTGCCACCGTAGGGACTAGCCACGAGCAGTACTTC.

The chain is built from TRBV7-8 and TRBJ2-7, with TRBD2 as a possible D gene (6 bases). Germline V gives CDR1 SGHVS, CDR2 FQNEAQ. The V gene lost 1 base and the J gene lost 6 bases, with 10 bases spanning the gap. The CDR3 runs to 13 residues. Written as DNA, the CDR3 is TGTGCCAGCAGCTTAGTGGAGGGGTCCGAGCAGTACTTC. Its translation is CASSLVEGSEQYF.

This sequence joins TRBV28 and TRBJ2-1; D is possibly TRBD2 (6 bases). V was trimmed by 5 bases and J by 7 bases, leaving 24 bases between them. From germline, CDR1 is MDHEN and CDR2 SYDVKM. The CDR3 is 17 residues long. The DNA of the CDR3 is TGTGCCAGCAGTCGGACCCTCCGGAGTCGGGCGGGAAATGAGCAGTTCTTC. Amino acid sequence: CASSRTLRSRAGNEQFF. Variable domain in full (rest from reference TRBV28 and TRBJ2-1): DVKVTQSSRYLVKRTGEKVFLECVQDMDHENMFWYRQDPGLGLRLIYFSYDVKMKEKGDIPEGYSVSREKKERFSLILESASTNQTSMYLCASSRTLRSRAGNEQFFGPGTRLTVL.

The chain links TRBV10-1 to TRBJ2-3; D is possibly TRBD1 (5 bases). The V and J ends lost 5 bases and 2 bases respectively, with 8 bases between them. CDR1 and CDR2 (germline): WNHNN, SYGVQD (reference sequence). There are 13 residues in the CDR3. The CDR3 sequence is CASSRRDTDTQYF. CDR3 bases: TGCGCCAGCAGTCGCAGGGACACAGATACGCAGTATTTT.

Written as DNA, the CDR3 is TGTGCCAGCAGCCAAGGCAGGGTGACCGGGGAGCTGTTTTTT. It translates to CASSQGRVTGELFF. The chain joins TRBV3-1 (or the pseudogene TRBV3-2) to TRBJ2-2, with a possible D match to TRBD1 (5 bases). This CDR3 contains 14 residues. From germline, CDR1 is LGHDT and CDR2 YNNKEL (reference sequence). Trimming shortened V by 1 base and J by 5 bases, and 8 bases separated the two germline ends.

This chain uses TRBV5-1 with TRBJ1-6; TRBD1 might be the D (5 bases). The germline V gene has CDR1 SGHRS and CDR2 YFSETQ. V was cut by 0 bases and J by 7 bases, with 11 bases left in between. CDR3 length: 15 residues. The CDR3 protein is CASSLAHGQNSPLHF. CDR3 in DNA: TGCGCCAGCAGCTTGGCCCACGGACAAAATTCACCCCTCCACTTT.

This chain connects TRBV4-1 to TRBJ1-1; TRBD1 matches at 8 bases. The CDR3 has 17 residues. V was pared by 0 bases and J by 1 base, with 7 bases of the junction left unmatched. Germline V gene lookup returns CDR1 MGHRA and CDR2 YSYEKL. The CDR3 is CASSQDPTGVGNTEAFF. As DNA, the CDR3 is TGCGCCAGCAGCCAAGATCCGACAGGGGTAGGGAACACTGAAGCTTTCTTT.

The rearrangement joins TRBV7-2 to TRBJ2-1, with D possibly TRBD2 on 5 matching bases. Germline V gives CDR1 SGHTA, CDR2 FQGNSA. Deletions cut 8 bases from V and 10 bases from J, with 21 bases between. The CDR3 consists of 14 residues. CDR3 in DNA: TGTGCCAGCTCCCTGAGGGCTATATATCGGGAGCAGTTCTTC. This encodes CASSLRAIYREQFF.

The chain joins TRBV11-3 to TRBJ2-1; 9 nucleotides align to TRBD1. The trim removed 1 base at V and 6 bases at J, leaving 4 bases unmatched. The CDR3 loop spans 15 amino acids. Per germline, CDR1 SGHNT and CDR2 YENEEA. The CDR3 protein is CASSLGGTGSNEQFF. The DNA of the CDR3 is TGTGCCAGCAGCTTAGGTGGGACAGGGAGCAATGAGCAGTTCTTC.

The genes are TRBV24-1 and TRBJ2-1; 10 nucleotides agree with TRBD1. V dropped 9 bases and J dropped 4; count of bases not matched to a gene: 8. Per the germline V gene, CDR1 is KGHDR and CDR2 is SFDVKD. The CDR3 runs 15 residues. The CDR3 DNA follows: TGTGCCACCTCTTCCGACAGGGGGCAATACAATGAGCAGTTCTTC. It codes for CATSSDRGQYNEQFF.

The CDR3 coding sequence is TGTGCCAGCAGCTTTCCGTTGACAGGGAGCTCCTACGAGCAGTACTTC. Translated: CASSFPLTGSSYEQYF. V usage is TRBV7-9 and J usage is TRBJ2-7; 7 bases match TRBD1. Germline V lookup: CDR1 SEHNR, CDR2 FQNEAQ (reference sequence). The CDR3 totals 16 residues. V trimming: 3 bases; J trimming: 0 bases; junction bases outside the gene matches: 8. Together with reference TRBV7-9 and TRBJ2-7, the CDR3 gives the full variable domain: DTGVSQNPRHKITKRGQNVTFRCDPISEHNRLYWYRQTLGQGPEFLTYFQNEAQLEKSRLLSDRFSAERPKGSFSTLEIQRTEQGDSAMYLCASSFPLTGSSYEQYFGPGTRLTVT.

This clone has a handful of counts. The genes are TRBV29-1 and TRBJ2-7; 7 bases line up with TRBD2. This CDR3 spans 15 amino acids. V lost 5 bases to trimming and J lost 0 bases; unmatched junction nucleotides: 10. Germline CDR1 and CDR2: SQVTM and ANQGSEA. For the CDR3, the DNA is TGCAGCGTTAAAGGGGAGGGGCGGAGCTCCTACGAGCAGTACTTC. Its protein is CSVKGEGRSSYEQYF.

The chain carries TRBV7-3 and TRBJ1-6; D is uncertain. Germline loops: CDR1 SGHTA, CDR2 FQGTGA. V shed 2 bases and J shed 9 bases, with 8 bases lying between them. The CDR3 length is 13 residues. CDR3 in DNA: TGTGCCAGCAGCTTACAACGGGGTTCACCCCTCCACTTT. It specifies CASSLQRGSPLHF.

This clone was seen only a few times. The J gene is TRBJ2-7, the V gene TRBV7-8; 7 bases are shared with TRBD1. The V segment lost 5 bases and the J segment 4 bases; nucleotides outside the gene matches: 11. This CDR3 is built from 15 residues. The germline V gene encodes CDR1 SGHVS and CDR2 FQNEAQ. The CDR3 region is CASSHDSTGRYEQYF. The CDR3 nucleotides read TGTGCCAGCAGCCACGACTCGACAGGGCGGTACGAGCAGTACTTC.

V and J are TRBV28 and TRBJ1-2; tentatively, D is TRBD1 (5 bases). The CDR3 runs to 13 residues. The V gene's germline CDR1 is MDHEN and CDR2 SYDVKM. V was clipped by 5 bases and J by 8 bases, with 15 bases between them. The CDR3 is CASSQGLSPGYTF. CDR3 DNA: TGTGCCAGCAGTCAGGGACTTTCGCCGGGCTACACCTTC.

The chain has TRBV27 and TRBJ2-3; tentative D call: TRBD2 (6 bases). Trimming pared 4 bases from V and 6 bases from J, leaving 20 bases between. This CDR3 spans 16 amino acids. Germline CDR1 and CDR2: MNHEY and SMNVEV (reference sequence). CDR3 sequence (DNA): TGTGCCAGCAGTTCGAGCAAGCGGGCTAGGGAGGATACGCAGTATTTT. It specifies CASSSSKRAREDTQYF.

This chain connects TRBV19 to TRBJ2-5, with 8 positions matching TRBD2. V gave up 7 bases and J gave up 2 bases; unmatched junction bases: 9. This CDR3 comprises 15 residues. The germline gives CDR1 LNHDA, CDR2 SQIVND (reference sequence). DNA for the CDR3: TGTGCCAGTACCGAGGGGGGACTAGAGCAAGAGACCCAGTACTTC. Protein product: CASTEGGLEQETQYF.

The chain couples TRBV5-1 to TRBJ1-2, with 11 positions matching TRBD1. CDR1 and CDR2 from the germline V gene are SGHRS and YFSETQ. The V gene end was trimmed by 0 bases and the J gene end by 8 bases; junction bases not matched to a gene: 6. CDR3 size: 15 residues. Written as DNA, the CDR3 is TGCGCCAGCAGCTTGGATGGACAGGGGGCTAAAGGCTACACCTTC. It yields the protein CASSLDGQGAKGYTF.

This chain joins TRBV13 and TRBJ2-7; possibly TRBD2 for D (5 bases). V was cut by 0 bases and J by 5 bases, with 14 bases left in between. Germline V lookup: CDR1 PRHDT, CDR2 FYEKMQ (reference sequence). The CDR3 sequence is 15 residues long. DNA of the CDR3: TGTGCCAGCAGCTTAGGCCTAGCCCACTACAACGAGCAGTACTTC. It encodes CASSLGLAHYNEQYF.